Below, 8 T cell receptor beta chains from the same sample are listed, as sequenced in a study of response to subunit inactivated influenza vaccine. TCRdb called the RT-PCR reads again in MiXCR, with one record for every CDR3 protein. The table lists roughly 780,000 distinct CDR3 sequences, about 18% of them singletons. Sequencing was performed on PBMCs from blood, taken less than 6 days after vaccination. These receptors were collected from a man aged 45 to 65 who received an inactivated influenza vaccine.

This clonotype appeared a few times. This chain uses TRBV5-1 with TRBJ2-1; 10 nucleotides align to TRBD2. J gave up 8 bases and V 4 bases, and 9 bases lay outside the gene matches. The CDR3 has 15 amino acids. CDR1 SGHRS and CDR2 YFSETQ come from the germline V gene. As DNA, the CDR3 is TGCGCCAGCAGCCTGCCCCTAGCGGGAGCCGATGAGCAGTTCTTC. It encodes CASSLPLAGADEQFF.

In this sample, this clonotype turned up a few times. V and J are TRBV4-1 and TRBJ1-6; possibly TRBD1 for D (6 bases). Germline V lookup: CDR1 MGHRA, CDR2 YSYEKL. V dropped 0 bases and J dropped 9 bases, with 18 bases sitting between them. This CDR3 is built from 17 residues. The CDR3 is CASSQDSTGQGSSPLHF. CDR3 nucleotides: TGCGCCAGCAGCCAAGATAGCACGGGGCAGGGGAGTTCACCCCTCCACTTT.

Ten or more counts support this clonotype. The V call is TRBV12-3 or TRBV12-4, the J call TRBJ1-6; TRBD1 is a possible D gene (6 bases). This CDR3 has 15 amino acids. The V and J ends lost 0 bases and 8 bases respectively, with 11 bases between them. In DNA, the CDR3 is TGTGCCAGCAGTTTAGCGCAACAGGGTCATTCACCCCTCCACTTT. It codes for CASSLAQQGHSPLHF.

This chain uses TRBV29-1 with TRBJ1-1; TRBD1 matches 11 bases. This CDR3 has 15 residues. The V gene's germline CDR1 is SQVTM and CDR2 ANQGSEA. The trim removed 5 bases at V and 1 base at J, leaving 6 bases unmatched. The CDR3 here is CSVRGTGGANTEAFF. CDR3 coding DNA: TGCAGCGTTCGGGGGACAGGGGGTGCGAACACTGAAGCTTTCTTT.

The V call is TRBV12-3 or TRBV12-4, the J call TRBJ2-5; D unclear. V lost 3 bases and J 5 bases, leaving 13 bases between the germline ends. The CDR3 covers 14 residues. The CDR3: CASSLSNTRETQYF. The CDR3 DNA follows: TGTGCCAGCAGTTTGAGTAACACCCGGGAGACCCAGTACTTC.

The chain uses TRBV5-1 and TRBJ2-3, with D unclear. The CDR3 covers 16 residues. The V gene lost 4 bases and the J gene lost 0 bases, with 15 bases spanning the gap. Germline assignment: CDR1 SGHRS and CDR2 YFSETQ. CDR3 bases: TGCGCCAGCAGCCCCTCGCCTGGATTTAGCACAGATACGCAGTATTTT. As protein: CASSPSPGFSTDTQYF.

J is TRBJ2-3 and V is TRBV28; D unclear. CDR1 MDHEN and CDR2 SYDVKM come from the germline V gene. The CDR3 is 13 residues long. V was cut by 6 bases and J by 4 bases, with 11 bases left in between. CDR3 region: CASRPSRADTQYF. The CDR3 DNA is TGTGCCAGCAGGCCCTCCCGGGCAGATACGCAGTATTTT. The whole variable domain, remainder taken from reference TRBV28 and TRBJ2-3, is DVKVTQSSRYLVKRTGEKVFLECVQDMDHENMFWYRQDPGLGLRLIYFSYDVKMKEKGDIPEGYSVSREKKERFSLILESASTNQTSMYLCASRPSRADTQYFGPGTRLTVL.

J is TRBJ1-2 and V is TRBV6-5; 8 bases map to TRBD1. The CDR3 contains 15 residues. Germline loops: CDR1 MNHEY, CDR2 SVGAGI. Trimming at V came to 6 bases and at J to 4 bases, leaving 10 bases not matched to a gene. The CDR3 loop is CASRYGQGVGYGYTF. The CDR3 coding sequence is TGTGCCAGCAGATACGGACAGGGAGTAGGCTATGGCTACACCTTC.